This TCR beta chain is from a study of blood T cell repertoires in COVID-19 (dated by TCRdb to 2018 to 2021). Concerning the study at large: Samples covering the acute and convalescent phases of COVID-19 were provided by collaborators in the United States, Italy and Spain. The repertoires were released in a freely available public database meant as a resource for research on the immune response to SARS-CoV-2. Deeply sampled blood TCRbeta repertoires from subjects exposed to, actively infected with, or recovered from COVID-19 were included in the dataset. A de-identified subject ID, COVID-19 status, age in years and sex were almost always included in the sample metadata. The material from the prospective study consisted of cDNA or gDNA derived from T cells, B-cell-depleted T cells, or PBMCs. Where available, HLA class I and class II types were obtained from metadata supplied by the sample provider rather than from assay-based typing. Samples were obtained from the ongoing ImmuneRACE study (first 160 participants) and from 1,000 to 1,500 subjects provided by 6 global collaborators. What the authors observed across the whole study: How much clinical and demographic metadata was included differed by source and by participant, and the metadata was provided uncurated.

The immunoSEQ Assay, a bias-controlled multiplex PCR, was used to amplify TCRbeta CDR3 regions from genomic DNA. Turning to the authors' computational methods: Nucleated cell counts per sample were estimated from amplification of reference gene primers within the assay. To quantify the absolute abundance of each unique TCRbeta CDR3 rearrangement, sequence reads were collapsed and filtered. For each sample, productive Simpson clonality was calculated by taking the square root of Simpson's diversity index across productive rearrangements. TCRdb mirrors the immuneACCESS table, restricted to in-frame sequences. Some clones are absent from its copies; in checked studies, under half trace to an unresolved V gene, and the reason for the others is unknown. The D gene and trimming were derived from the DNA, and the V and J assignments and clone size from that table. This sample comprises 99,000 or so clones, roughly nine tenths of them detected only once. The ten largest clonotypes hold 5% to 6.5% of the sample.

The CDR3 runs 13 residues from the cysteine to the phenylalanine. Kept here is only the CDR3 DNA, which spans 39 bases and is read in frame from base 1. Germline trimming: 2 bases from V, 15 bases from J; junction bases outside gene matches: 9. CDR1 and CDR2 (SGHRS, YFSETQ) derive from the germline V gene. Of note for this clone: The antigen this receptor binds is unknown. Per-base qualities were not stored, and no clone one base away is much larger.

Whole blood was collected in K2EDTA tubes by collaborating institutions according to the institutions' own protocols. For TCRbeta analysis, collaborators shipped samples in one of three forms: frozen whole blood, isolated PBMCs, or DNA extracted from either of those sample types. The clonotype comes from a human donor in a cohort sampled during active COVID-19. The chain is encoded by TRBV5-1 joined to TRBJ2-1, with 9 junctional bases fitting TRBD1. The sample comprised peripheral blood. The CDR3 protein is CASSFSSGQGLFF. The DNA is TGCGCCAGCAGCTTCTCCTCGGGACAGGGCTTGTTCTTC.